This TCR beta chain was documented in a study of post-analysis software for immune sequencing data. Study-wide points: Significantly decreased normalized Chao1 diversity was recorded for multiple sclerosis patients relative to controls. When patients were compared with controls, about 5 TRBV segments were more frequent, TRBV5-6, TRBV5-1 and TRBV20-1 among them.

About this clonotype: Its matching antigen is unknown.

TCR beta cDNA libraries had unique molecular identifiers. TCRdb reprocessed the PCR reads via MiXCR and lists one record per CDR3 protein. The sample yields about 200,000 distinct CDR3 sequences, around 30% seen once. Germline lookup yields CDR1 MRHNA and CDR2 SNTAGT. The CDR3 sequence is 19 residues long. The sequenced sample consisted of blood. This sequence joins TRBV6-4 and TRBJ2-5; D might be TRBD1 or TRBD2, each matching 6 bases. The DNA matches TRBJ2-7 better at its end, which makes the J call doubtful. This receptor was taken from a girl aged 2 to 17 with multiple sclerosis. The CDR3 reads CASNQGRNRWGAMSYEQYF. CDR3 bases: TGTGCCAGCAACCAAGGTCGAAACCGGTGGGGGGCTATGTCCTACGAGCAGTACTTC.